Listed below are T cell receptor beta chains from one sample, sequenced in a study of blood T cell repertoires in COVID-19. Only in-frame clones appear in the TCRdb table, and some are missing; sequencing was by immunoSEQ multiplex PCR. Seen here are approximately 190,000 clones, approximately 84% observed once, and the top ten hold about 6.9%. The sequencing input was peripheral blood. These receptors were collected from a human donor with acute or convalescent COVID-19. The donor label of this sample is uncertain. Each CDR3 is given with its conserved first and last residue. A D gene is named only where the DNA matches it firmly. A clone size is listed for some rows: how often the clone was seen (once, few, many), or a class if it is expanded.

J	size	D	V	CDR3	DNA
TRBJ1-5	-	-	TRBV6-1	CASSEPSGGVVQPQHF	TGTGCCAGCAGTGAACCGAGCGGTGGGGTGGTTCAGCCCCAGCATTTT
TRBJ2-7	-	-	TRBV5-1	CASSPPGDEQYF	TGCGCCAGCAGCCCTCCGGGGGACGAGCAGTACTTC
TRBJ2-1	-	TRBD2	TRBV6-5	CASSLLAGFEQFF	TGTGCCAGCAGTTTACTAGCGGGCTTCGAGCAGTTCTTC
TRBJ2-1	few	-	TRBV14	CASSQSPALGYNEQFF	TGTGCCAGCAGCCAATCTCCCGCCCTAGGCTACAATGAGCAGTTCTTC
TRBJ2-2	few	-	TRBV11-3	CASSLKWFSPAGELFF	TGTGCCAGCAGCTTAAAATGGTTTAGCCCCGCGGGGGAGCTGTTTTTT
TRBJ2-1	-	TRBD2	TRBV5-1	CASSLAGLAGVPYNEQFF	TGCGCCAGCAGCTTGGCGGGACTAGCGGGAGTCCCCTACAATGAGCAGTTCTTC
TRBJ2-2	-	-	TRBV19	CASRGEALNTGELFF	TGTGCCAGTCGTGGGGAGGCCTTGAACACCGGGGAGCTGTTTTTT
TRBJ2-5	-	-	TRBV2	CASKGRETQYF	TGTGCCAGCAAGGGGCGGGAGACCCAGTACTTC
TRBJ1-2	-	-	TRBV21-1	CASSKTGQNPYGYTF	TGTGCCAGCAGCAAAACGGGACAGAATCCCTATGGCTACACCTTC
TRBJ2-7	-	-	TRBV14	CASSGGWTSLYF	TGTGCCAGCAGCGGGGGGTGGACCTCACTGTACTTC
TRBJ2-7	-	TRBD1	TRBV24-1	CATSLNRGHEQYF	TGTGCCACCAGTTTGAACAGGGGGCACGAGCAGTACTTC
TRBJ2-1	-	TRBD2	TRBV3-1/TRBV3-2	CASSRLAGGPSNEQFF	TGTGCCAGCAGCCGCTTAGCGGGAGGGCCATCCAATGAGCAGTTCTTC
TRBJ2-6	few	TRBD1	TRBV13	CASSNRQGVSGANVLTF	TGTGCCAGCAGCAACAGACAGGGAGTGTCTGGGGCCAACGTCCTGACTTTC
TRBJ2-7	-	TRBD2	TRBV27	CASSRGGLAYEQYF	TGTGCCAGCAGTCGGGGGGGACTTGCCTACGAGCAGTACTTC
TRBJ1-1	-	-	TRBV29-1	CSVVSRTEAFF	TGCAGCGTTGTCAGTCGCACTGAAGCTTTCTTT
TRBJ2-3	-	-	TRBV10-3	CAISAGAAGGADTQYF	TGTGCCATCAGTGCAGGGGCGGCTGGGGGGGCAGATACGCAGTATTTT
TRBJ2-3	-	-	TRBV6-4	CASSTDSGTDTQYF	TGTGCCAGCAGTACGGACTCGGGGACAGATACGCAGTATTTT
TRBJ1-1	-	-	TRBV19	CASSIDISLAAFF	TGTGCCAGTAGTATAGACATATCCCTTGCGGCTTTCTTT
TRBJ2-6	-	TRBD1	TRBV7-2	CASSLAQTGRLSGANVLTF	TGTGCCAGCAGCTTAGCGCAGACAGGGCGCCTTTCTGGGGCCAACGTCCTGACTTTC
TRBJ1-5	-	-	TRBV3-1/TRBV3-2	CASSYRGDQPQHF	TGTGCCAGCAGCTACCGGGGGGATCAGCCCCAGCATTTT
TRBJ2-7	once	TRBD1	TRBV18	CASSPGQGGHEQYF	TGTGCCAGCTCACCTGGACAGGGCGGCCACGAGCAGTACTTC
TRBJ2-7	-	-	TRBV5-1	CASSLNTPGPLYEQYF	TGCGCCAGCAGCTTGAACACACCAGGGCCGCTCTACGAGCAGTACTTC
TRBJ1-3	-	-	TRBV19	CASSIGLTSGNTIYF	TGTGCCAGTAGTATAGGACTGACCTCTGGAAACACCATATATTTT
TRBJ1-6	-	TRBD1	TRBV7-2	CASSARSGDRARNSPLHF	TGTGCCAGCAGCGCTAGGTCGGGCGACAGGGCTAGAAATTCACCCCTCCACTTT
TRBJ2-1	-	TRBD2	TRBV6-5	CASSTTSGSSNEQFF	TGTGCCAGCAGTACGACTAGCGGGTCTTCCAATGAGCAGTTCTTC
TRBJ2-1	-	TRBD1	TRBV7-9	CASSRTGGYNEQFF	TGTGCCAGCAGCCGGACAGGGGGCTACAATGAGCAGTTCTTC
TRBJ2-1	-	TRBD2	TRBV6-2/TRBV6-3	CASSYSTGVAGVVNEQFF	TGTGCCAGCAGTTACTCTACGGGGGTAGCGGGAGTGGTCAATGAGCAGTTCTTC
TRBJ2-7	-	-	TRBV15	CATSREHYEQYF	TGTGCCACCAGCAGAGAACACTACGAGCAGTACTTC
TRBJ1-1	once	-	TRBV5-1	CASSPWVGPNTEAFF	TGCGCCAGCAGCCCCTGGGTTGGGCCAAACACTGAAGCTTTCTTT
TRBJ1-2	-	-	TRBV5-8	CASSLAGRGANYGYTF	TGTGCCAGCAGCTTGGCCGGCAGGGGCGCGAACTATGGCTACACCTTC
TRBJ2-1	few	TRBD1	TRBV5-1	CASSVIGGNSNEQFF	TGCGCCAGCAGCGTGATAGGGGGCAATTCCAATGAGCAGTTCTTC